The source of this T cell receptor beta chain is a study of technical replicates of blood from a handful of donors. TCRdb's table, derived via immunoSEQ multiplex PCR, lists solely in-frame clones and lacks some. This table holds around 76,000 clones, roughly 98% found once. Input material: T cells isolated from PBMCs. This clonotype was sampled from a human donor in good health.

CDR3 residues: CAISESDGVNYEQYF. CDR3 bases: TGTGCCATCAGTGAGTCCGACGGGGTCAACTACGAGCAGTACTTC. V usage is TRBV10-3 and J usage is TRBJ2-7, with D perhaps TRBD2 (5 bases). The V end lost 0 bases, the J end lost 3 bases, and 12 bases lay between the germline ends. The CDR3 sequence is 15 residues long. Germline assignment: CDR1 ENHRY and CDR2 SYGVKD.